These 19 T cell receptor beta chains came from one sample sequenced in a study of blood T cell repertoires in COVID-19. Libraries were prepared by immunoSEQ multiplex PCR; TCRdb keeps only in-frame clonotypes and omits some of them. This table holds over 200,000 clones, around 89% found once. The sample comprised peripheral blood. These receptors all stem from a woman aged 40 to 55 who had recovered from COVID-19.

The V and J genes are TRBV7-9 and TRBJ2-7; the match to TRBD1 covers 8 bases. This CDR3 has 17 residues. V shed 5 bases and J 2 bases; nucleotides not matched to a gene: 14. The germline V gene has CDR1 SEHNR and CDR2 FQNEAQ (reference sequence). CDR3 region: CASSLLDRAQGPYEQYF. CDR3 nucleotides: TGTGCCAGCAGCCTTCTGGACAGGGCCCAAGGCCCCTACGAGCAGTACTTC.

The chain recombines TRBV21-1 with TRBJ2-3; the table gives TRBD2 as D, unverified against the DNA. TRBV21-1 is labeled a pseudogene. The CDR3 loop spans 17 amino acids. The chain's CDR3 is CARKQNIRGVGTDTQYF. DNA of the CDR3: TGTGCCAGAAAGCAAAACATCCGGGGGGTGGGCACAGATACGCAGTATTTT.

In nucleotides, the CDR3 is TGTGCCAGCAGCGTGGCGGGCGCTTATGGCTACACCTTC. This codes for CASSVAGAYGYTF. The chain joins TRBV9 to TRBJ1-2; D is undetermined. Germline CDR1 SGDLS, CDR2 YYNGEE. V was clipped by 2 bases and J by 5 bases, with 10 bases between them. CDR3 size: 13 residues.

The chain recombines TRBV7-9 with TRBJ2-3; the D gene is possibly TRBD1 (6 bases). The CDR3 sequence is 12 residues long. Germline CDR1 and CDR2: SEHNR and FQNEAQ (reference sequence). V was cut by 5 bases and J by 5 bases, with 8 bases left in between. The CDR3 here is CASSPRGDTQYF. The CDR3 DNA sequence: TGTGCCAGCAGCCCCAGGGGAGATACGCAGTATTTT.

The gene calls are TRBV9 and TRBJ1-5, with D tentatively TRBD1 (6 bases). Germline V CDR1 and CDR2: SGDLS, YYNGEE. V was cut by 4 bases and J by 6 bases, with 17 bases left in between. The CDR3 has 15 residues. In DNA, the CDR3 is TGTGCCAGCAGCCCCGGGGGGGGCTGGGGTCAGCCCCAGCATTTT. Residues: CASSPGGGWGQPQHF.

This chain joins TRBV7-2 and TRBJ1-4, with 7 nucleotides matching TRBD1. The length of the CDR3 is 15 residues. Germline loops: CDR1 SGHTA, CDR2 FQGNSA. V lost 5 bases, J lost 3 bases, and 6 bases stayed unmatched. CDR3 nucleotides: TGTGCCAGCAGCACCCAGACAGGGCCTAATGAAAAACTGTTTTTT. It translates to CASSTQTGPNEKLFF.

This chain connects TRBV29-1 to TRBJ2-5, with D maybe TRBD1 (5 bases). CDR3 length: 14 residues. CDR1 is SQVTM, CDR2 ANQGSEA, per germline. The V end lost 6 bases, the J end lost 3 bases, and 17 bases lay between the germline ends. The CDR3 DNA sequence: TGCAGCGTACCTAAGAAGGCAGGGAAAGAGACCCAGTACTTC. This gives the protein CSVPKKAGKETQYF.

V and J are TRBV27 and TRBJ2-1; TRBD2 aligns across 11 bases. Per germline, CDR1 MNHEY and CDR2 SMNVEV (reference sequence). V dropped 6 bases and J dropped 4; count of bases not matched to a gene: 5. This CDR3 comprises 15 residues. The CDR3 is CASRGVAGGYNEQFF. In DNA form, the CDR3 reads TGTGCCAGCAGGGGGGTAGCGGGAGGGTACAATGAGCAGTTCTTC.

The V and J genes are TRBV6-5 and TRBJ1-1, with no clear D. Germline CDR1 MNHEY, CDR2 SVGAGI. The CDR3 has 13 amino acids. V lost 6 bases to trimming and J lost 1 base, with 9 bases between them. The CDR3: CASRSGENTEAFF. CDR3 in DNA: TGTGCCAGCAGGTCCGGGGAGAACACTGAAGCTTTCTTT.

This clone has only a few counts. V and J are TRBV30 and TRBJ1-5; TRBD1 might be the D (6 bases). The CDR3 is 12 amino acids. The germline V and J ends were trimmed by 5 bases and 6 bases, with 11 bases remaining between them. Per germline, CDR1 GTSNPN and CDR2 SVGIG (reference sequence). The CDR3 region has the DNA TGTGCCTGGGAGTTAGGGGGTCAGCCCCAGCATTTT. This translates into CAWELGGQPQHF.

V and J are TRBV5-1 and TRBJ1-1; possibly TRBD1 for D (5 bases). Trimming removed 2 bases at V and 4 bases at J, with 18 bases between. This CDR3 has 16 residues. The germline V gene encodes CDR1 SGHRS and CDR2 YFSETQ. Here the CDR3 reads CASSFRGTLTGTEAFF. The CDR3, as DNA: TGCGCCAGCAGCTTTAGGGGCACCCTGACTGGCACTGAAGCTTTCTTT. The entire variable domain, with the rest obtained from reference TRBV5-1 and TRBJ1-1, is as follows: KAGVTQTPRYLIKTRGQQVTLSCSPISGHRSVSWYQQTPGQGLQFLFEYFSETQRNKGNFPGRFSGRQFSNSRSEMNVSTLELGDSALYLCASSFRGTLTGTEAFFGQGTRLTVV.

The chain carries TRBV6-2 or TRBV6-3 and TRBJ2-7; TRBD2 matches at 15 bases. CDR1 and CDR2 (germline): MNHEY, SVGEGT. This CDR3 region has 18 residues. V dropped 6 bases and J dropped 5; count of bases not matched to a gene: 14. The CDR3: CASSRTSGRAQGGDEQYF. In DNA form, the CDR3 reads TGTGCCAGCAGCAGGACTAGCGGGAGGGCCCAGGGGGGCGACGAGCAGTACTTC.

This clone was counted ten times or more. This chain links TRBV27 with TRBJ1-3, with a possible D match to TRBD1 (5 bases). In germline, CDR1 is MNHEY, CDR2 SMNVEV (reference sequence). The CDR3 contains 19 residues. V gave up 1 base and J gave up 0 bases, with 19 bases separating them. The DNA of the CDR3 is TGTGCCAGCAGTTTATGGGGGGGGGTTTTTATCCTCTCTGGAAACACCATATATTTT. Its protein product is CASSLWGGVFILSGNTIYF.

The chain has TRBV15 and TRBJ2-7, with a possible D match to TRBD1 (5 bases). This CDR3 spans 16 amino acids. Germline V gene lookup returns CDR1 LNHNV and CDR2 YYDKDF (reference sequence). Trimming stripped 5 bases from V and 4 bases from J, with 21 bases between. The CDR3 DNA reads as TGTGCCACCAGCGACCCGACAGAACGCCTACCATACGAGCAGTACTTC. Amino acid sequence: CATSDPTERLPYEQYF.

The V call is TRBV3-1 (or the pseudogene TRBV3-2), the J call TRBJ1-2; D is unresolved. CDR1 LGHDT and CDR2 YNNKEL come from the germline V gene (reference sequence). The CDR3 has 13 residues. V was pared by 2 bases and J by 8 bases, with 12 bases between. The CDR3: CASSQPGSGGYTF. CDR3 coding DNA: TGTGCCAGCAGCCAACCGGGGTCGGGAGGCTACACCTTC.

This chain joins TRBV27 and TRBJ2-3; a possible D gene is TRBD1 (5 bases). The CDR3 extends over 14 amino acids. Germline V gene lookup returns CDR1 MNHEY and CDR2 SMNVEV (reference sequence). CDR3 loop: CAVGGALSTDTQYF. For the CDR3, the DNA is TGTGCGGTGGGTGGGGCCCTTAGCACAGATACGCAGTATTTT.

The chain combines TRBV30 with TRBJ2-2, with TRBD2 matching over 11 bases. Germline V CDR1 and CDR2: GTSNPN, SVGIG (reference sequence). Losses at the gene ends were 6 bases for V and 4 bases for J; bases not matched to a gene: 7. The CDR3 has 15 residues. CDR3 DNA: TGTGCCTGCCCCCGGACTAGCGGGTCCACCGGGGAGCTGTTTTTT. This translates into CACPRTSGSTGELFF. The whole variable domain, remainder taken from reference TRBV30 and TRBJ2-2, is SQTIHQWPATLVQPVGSPLSLECTVEGTSNPNLYWYRQAAGRGLQLLFYSVGIGQISSEVPQNLSASRPQDRQFILSSKKLLLSDSGFYLCACPRTSGSTGELFFGEGSRLTVL.

The chain is built from TRBV24-1 and TRBJ2-1, with D perhaps matching TRBD2 (6 bases). This CDR3 is 13 amino acids long. Germline V gene data show CDR1 as KGHDR and CDR2 as SFDVKD. V was shortened by 9 bases and J by 8 bases, with 16 bases between the two germline ends. The CDR3 nucleotides are TGTGCCACCGGGGGGACCCCTGGGGATGAGCAGTTCTTC. It encodes CATGGTPGDEQFF.

This sequence joins TRBV19 and TRBJ2-1, with D possibly being TRBD2 (7 bases). CDR1 and CDR2 from the germline V gene are LNHDA and SQIVND (reference sequence). V was cut by 5 bases and J by 0 bases, with 11 bases left in between. The CDR3 consists of 15 residues. DNA of the CDR3: TGTGCCAGTAGTGTGGGGGGGCCCTCCTACAATGAGCAGTTCTTC. Translation gives CASSVGGPSYNEQFF.